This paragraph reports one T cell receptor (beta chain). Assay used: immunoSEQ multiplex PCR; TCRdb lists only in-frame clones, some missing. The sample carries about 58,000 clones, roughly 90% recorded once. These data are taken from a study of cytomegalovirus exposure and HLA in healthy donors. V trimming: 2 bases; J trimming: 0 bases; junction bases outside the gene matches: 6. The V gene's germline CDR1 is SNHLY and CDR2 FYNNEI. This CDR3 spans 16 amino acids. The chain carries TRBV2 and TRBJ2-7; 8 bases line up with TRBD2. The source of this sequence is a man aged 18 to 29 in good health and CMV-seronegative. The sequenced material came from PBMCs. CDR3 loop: CASSEYTSGPSYEQYF. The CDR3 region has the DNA TGTGCCAGCAGTGAATATACTAGCGGCCCCTCCTACGAGCAGTACTTC.